Following are 2 T cell receptor beta chains from one sample sequenced in a study of beta chain features in type 1 diabetes. Sequencing targeted expressed TCRB transcripts, as all isolated RNA had been reverse transcribed. Sequencing was performed with immunoSEQ multiplex PCR; in TCRdb, only in-frame clones are kept and a portion is missing. Among 900,000 or so clones listed, roughly 15% were seen once. Sequenced: naive CD4+ T cells from blood. The receptors originated from a woman aged 18-29 years in good health.

In its sample, this clone was seen a few times. The chain employs TRBV11-2 and TRBJ2-5, with D possibly called TRBD1 or TRBD2 (5 bases each). The germline V gene encodes CDR1 SGHAT and CDR2 FQNNGV. The CDR3 is made up of 13 amino acids. The V end lost 5 bases, the J end lost 5 bases, and 12 bases lay between the germline ends. The CDR3 sequence is CASSLTGRETQYF. The CDR3 DNA reads TGTGCCAGCAGCCTAACGGGACGGGAGACCCAGTACTTC.

There are a few counts of this clone. The chain uses TRBV7-8 and TRBJ2-5; 9 bases map to TRBD2. This CDR3 has 13 residues. The ends lost 5 bases at V and 10 bases at J; junction bases unmatched: 8. The germline CDR1 and CDR2 sequences are SGHVS and FQNEAQ. The CDR3 loop is CASSTRTSVSQYF. CDR3 DNA sequence: TGTGCCAGCAGCACTCGGACTAGCGTGAGCCAGTACTTC.